This T cell receptor beta chain was sequenced in a study of T cells in localized non-small cell lung cancer. The germline CDR1 and CDR2 sequences are MDHEN and SYDVKM. This CDR3 comprises 12 residues. Sequencing used immunoSEQ multiplex PCR; TCRdb keeps in-frame clones, though not all of them. The data hold 70,000 to 100,000 clones, with roughly 91% observed a single time. Study-wide findings and caveats: Uninvolved adjacent lung had the highest recorded T cell clonality, with tumor below it.

Remarks on this clone: As yet, its antigen is unknown. At one of its ends the junction is not consistent with the germline gene, which may arise from a read error.

This specimen was PBMCs, taken before any cancer treatment. This TCR was sampled from a woman aged 40-69 years with stage II squamous cell lung carcinoma. The chain carries TRBV28 and TRBJ1-2; possibly TRBD1 for D (6 bases). The CDR3 here is CASSSDLQGTSF. CDR3 coding DNA: TGTGCCAGCAGTTCGGACCTACAGGGCACATCATTC.